This T cell receptor (beta chain) was sequenced for a study of blood T cell repertoires in COVID-19. Per the study methods: Reference gene primer amplification in the assay estimated nucleated cell counts. Clones were sequenced by immunoSEQ multiplex PCR, and TCRdb holds only the in-frame ones, with some missing. V, J and clone size derive from that table, while D and trimming were established from the DNA sequence. Of under 250,000 clones in the sample, 88% were seen once. The CDR3 is 15 residues long. The germline gives CDR1 SGHRS, CDR2 YFSETQ. Cohorts were assigned according to the clinical history that participants reported. Note on this clone: One end of the junction fails to match germline, which may point to a read error.

This chain uses TRBV5-1 with TRBJ1-4, with 7 bases matching TRBD1. The specimen was PBMCs or T cells enriched from blood (not recorded which). The receptor was isolated from a woman aged 40 to 49 who had been exposed to COVID-19. For the CDR3, the DNA is TGTGCCAGCAGGTTCACAGGGGCGACTAATGAAAAACTGTTTTTT. It is translated as CASRFTGATNEKLFF.